Below, 18 T cell receptor beta chains from the same sample are listed, as sequenced in a study of post-analysis software for immune sequencing data. Study-wide points: TRBV segments more frequent in patients than in controls numbered five and included TRBV5-6, TRBV5-1 and TRBV20-1.

Their cognate antigens are unknown. cDNA libraries for TCR beta contained unique molecular identifiers. TCRdb reprocessed the PCR reads via MiXCR and lists one record per CDR3 protein. This table holds some 260,000 distinct CDR3 sequences, just over 35% found once. Sequencing was performed on blood. These receptor sequences come from a girl under 18 with multiple sclerosis.

The rearrangement uses TRBV20-1 and TRBJ2-1; 10 bases are shared with TRBD1. The germline V gene has CDR1 DFQATT and CDR2 SNEGSKA (reference sequence). This CDR3 contains 17 residues. Trimming removed 0 bases from V and 4 bases from J; junction bases left unmatched: 9. The CDR3 loop is CSARDPLSGQGYNEQFF. The CDR3 nucleotides read TGCAGTGCTAGAGACCCGCTTTCGGGACAGGGGTACAATGAGCAGTTCTTC.

The J gene is TRBJ1-5, the V gene TRBV27; 10 bases agree with TRBD1. Germline V gene lookup returns CDR1 MNHEY and CDR2 SMNVEV (reference sequence). The V segment lost 2 bases and the J segment 7 bases; nucleotides outside the gene matches: 8. The length of the CDR3 is 16 residues. The DNA for the CDR3 is TGTGCCAGCAGTTTAGGGGCCGGGACAGGGGACCAGCCCCAGCATTTT. Translated: CASSLGAGTGDQPQHF.

This clonotype has ten or more counts. J is TRBJ2-1 and V is TRBV20-1; D is uncertain. CDR3 length equals 14 residues. The germline CDR1 and CDR2 sequences are DFQATT and SNEGSKA (reference sequence). V lost 3 bases and J lost 0, with 9 bases in between. CDR3 region: CSAREVSSYNEQFF. CDR3 in DNA: TGCAGTGCTAGGGAAGTTTCCTCCTACAATGAGCAGTTCTTC.

Many counts were recorded for this clonotype. The chain has TRBV20-1 and TRBJ2-1; 13 positions agree with TRBD2. The germline V gene encodes CDR1 DFQATT and CDR2 SNEGSKA (reference sequence). The V gene end was trimmed by 0 bases and the J gene end by 7 bases; junction bases not matched to a gene: 3. This CDR3 contains 15 residues. For the CDR3, the DNA is TGCAGTGCTAGAGAGTCGACTAGCGGGAGGAATGAGCAGTTCTTC. Translation gives CSARESTSGRNEQFF.

This clonotype occurred many times. The V gene is TRBV14, the J gene TRBJ2-7; possible D gene TRBD2, 6 bases. Trimming pared 1 base from V and 5 bases from J, leaving 12 bases between. The CDR3 is 14 residues long. From germline, CDR1 is SGHDN and CDR2 FVKESK. The CDR3 region has the DNA TGTGCCAGCAGCCAAGTCGGAGGGGTGGACGAGCAGTACTTC. Translated: CASSQVGGVDEQYF. The full variable domain, in which reference TRBV14 and TRBJ2-7 provide the parts outside the CDR3, is EAGVTQFPSHSVIEKGQTVTLRCDPISGHDNLYWYRRVMGKEIKFLLHFVKESKQDESGMPNNRFLAERTGGTYSTLKVQPAELEDSGVYFCASSQVGGVDEQYFGPGTRLTVT.

Note on this clonotype: This may be a read error: a much more frequent sequence differs by one nucleotide. The chain couples TRBV20-1 to TRBJ2-5; 10 bases map to TRBD2. Trimming removed 5 bases from V and 7 bases from J; junction bases left unmatched: 16. Germline V lookup: CDR1 DFQATT, CDR2 SNEGSKA (reference sequence). There are 16 residues in the CDR3. CDR3: CSAVPGLAAIGGTQYF. The CDR3, as DNA: TGCAGTGCTGTTCCCGGACTAGCGGCAATCGGGGGGACCCAGTACTTC.

This sequence joins TRBV20-1 and TRBJ2-1; TRBD2 agrees at 13 bases. V lost 6 bases and J lost 5; bases outside the gene matches: 4. Germline assignment: CDR1 DFQATT and CDR2 SNEGSKA (reference sequence). The CDR3 consists of 14 residues. CDR3: CSARLAGGNNEQFF. Here the CDR3 DNA reads TGCAGTGCCAGACTAGCGGGGGGCAACAATGAGCAGTTCTTC.

In this sample, this clonotype turned up a few times. The V call is TRBV5-1, the J call TRBJ2-1; 10 bases line up with TRBD1. The trim removed 4 bases at V and 15 bases at J, leaving 13 bases unmatched. CDR1 and CDR2 (germline): SGHRS, YFSETQ. This CDR3 has 14 amino acids. The CDR3 loop is CASSVGQGPARWFF. The CDR3 DNA reads as TGCGCCAGCAGCGTGGGACAGGGGCCTGCAAGATGGTTCTTC. The full variable domain, its missing parts supplied by reference TRBV5-1 and TRBJ2-1, is KAGVTQTPRYLIKTRGQQVTLSCSPISGHRSVSWYQQTPGQGLQFLFEYFSETQRNKGNFPGRFSGRQFSNSRSEMNVSTLELGDSALYLCASSVGQGPARWFFGPGTRLTVL.

In its sample, this clonotype was seen many times. The chain couples TRBV7-9 to TRBJ2-1; D is unclear. V was cut by 1 base and J by 0 bases, with 13 bases left in between. Germline V gene data show CDR1 as SEHNR and CDR2 as FQNEAQ (reference sequence). The CDR3 spans 17 residues. CDR3 bases: TGTGCCAGCAGCTTAGGGGCGATCCACAGCTCCTACAATGAGCAGTTCTTC. It translates to CASSLGAIHSSYNEQFF.

This clonotype was recorded many times. The J gene is TRBJ2-5, the V gene TRBV5-1, with D tentatively TRBD1 (6 bases). CDR1 is SGHRS, CDR2 YFSETQ, per germline. Trimming removed 5 bases from V and 5 bases from J, with 19 bases in between. The CDR3 runs to 15 residues. CDR3 DNA: TGCGCCAGCAGGGGGGCACCGGGGCCGGATGAGACCCAGTACTTC. This sequence encodes CASRGAPGPDETQYF.

This chain joins TRBV5-6 and TRBJ2-1, with a possible D match to TRBD2 (6 bases). CDR1 is SGHDT and CDR2 is YYEEEE in the germline V gene. This CDR3 is 14 amino acids long. V was cut by 0 bases and J by 5 bases, with 9 bases left in between. CDR3 bases: TGTGCCAGCAGCTTGGTCGGGAGCGACAATGAGCAGTTCTTC. Translated, it gives CASSLVGSDNEQFF.

This clonotype was seen once. This may come from a read error, since a much larger clone is one base off. The rearrangement joins TRBV10-3 to TRBJ2-3; D is unclear. Germline V gene data show CDR1 as ENHRY and CDR2 as SYGVKD. Trimming took off 0 bases at V and 8 bases at J, with 12 bases between the two ends. The CDR3 covers 14 residues. The CDR3 loop reads CAISESNQSGTQYF. CDR3 DNA sequence: TGTGCCATCAGTGAGTCGAATCAAAGTGGTACGCAGTATTTT.

This clonotype appeared once. The junction differs from germline at one of its ends, possibly a read error. J is TRBJ2-1 and V is TRBV12-3 or TRBV12-4; 9 bases map to TRBD2. The CDR3 is made up of 16 amino acids. As DNA, the CDR3 is TGTGCCAGCAGTTTAACAGCGGGAGGAATAGCGAATGAGCAGTTTTTC. It translates to CASSLTAGGIANEQFF.

This clonotype showed up many times. This sequence joins TRBV12-3 or TRBV12-4 and TRBJ2-3; D is perhaps TRBD1 (5 bases). The CDR3 runs 14 residues. The V end lost 6 bases, the J end lost 4 bases, and 14 bases lay between the germline ends. This CDR3 is CASRRQSSADTQYF. The DNA of the CDR3 is TGTGCCAGCAGGCGACAGTCATCGGCAGATACGCAGTATTTT.

The chain joins TRBV6-5 to TRBJ1-1; the D gene is possibly TRBD1 (5 bases). V was cut by 0 bases and J by 8 bases, with 10 bases left in between. Looked up from germline, CDR1 is MNHEY and CDR2 is SVGAGI. CDR3 size: 13 residues. The CDR3 region has the DNA TGTGCCAGCAGTTACTCTGGGCAGGGCGAAGCTTTCTTT. Its translation is CASSYSGQGEAFF.

This clonotype has at least ten counts. The rearrangement uses TRBV29-1 and TRBJ2-1; 12 nucleotides align to TRBD1. The CDR3 is 14 residues long. Per the germline V gene, CDR1 is SQVTM and CDR2 is ANQGSEA. The J segment lost 6 bases and the V segment lost 6 bases, leaving 6 bases of the junction unmatched. CDR3 bases: TGCAGCGTGGCCGGGACAGGGGGCCTCAATGAGCAGTTCTTC. Its translation is CSVAGTGGLNEQFF.

This chain uses TRBV5-1 with TRBJ2-1, with 7 bases matching TRBD1. Trimming at V came to 3 bases and at J to 4 bases, leaving 7 bases not matched to a gene. The CDR3 length is 15 residues. The V gene's germline CDR1 is SGHRS and CDR2 YFSETQ. This chain's CDR3 is CASSCRGGQYNEQFF. CDR3 coding DNA: TGCGCCAGCAGCTGCCGAGGGGGACAGTACAATGAGCAGTTCTTC.

This clonotype was recorded a few times. The chain combines TRBV29-1 with TRBJ1-5; D not resolved. Germline V gene sequence: CDR1 SQVTM, CDR2 ANQGSEA. V was trimmed by 6 bases and J by 4 bases, leaving 16 bases between them. This CDR3 spans 14 amino acids. CDR3 coding DNA: TGCAGCGTGGGAGAGGGATATGGGAATCAGCCCCAGCATTTT. Residues: CSVGEGYGNQPQHF.